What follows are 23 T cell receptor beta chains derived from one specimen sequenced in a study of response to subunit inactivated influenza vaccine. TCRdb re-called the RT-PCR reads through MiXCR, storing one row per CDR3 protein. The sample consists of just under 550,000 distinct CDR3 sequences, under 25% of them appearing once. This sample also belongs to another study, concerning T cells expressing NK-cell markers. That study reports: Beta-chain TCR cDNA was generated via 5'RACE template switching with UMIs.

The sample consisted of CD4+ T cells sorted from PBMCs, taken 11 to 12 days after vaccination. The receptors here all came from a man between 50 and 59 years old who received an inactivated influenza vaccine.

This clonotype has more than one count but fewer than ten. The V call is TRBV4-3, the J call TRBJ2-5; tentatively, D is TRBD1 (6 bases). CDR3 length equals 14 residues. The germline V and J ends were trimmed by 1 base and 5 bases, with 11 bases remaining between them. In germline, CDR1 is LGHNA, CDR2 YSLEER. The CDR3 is CASSQVGGEETQYF. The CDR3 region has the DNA TGCGCCAGCAGCCAAGTTGGGGGCGAGGAGACCCAGTACTTC.

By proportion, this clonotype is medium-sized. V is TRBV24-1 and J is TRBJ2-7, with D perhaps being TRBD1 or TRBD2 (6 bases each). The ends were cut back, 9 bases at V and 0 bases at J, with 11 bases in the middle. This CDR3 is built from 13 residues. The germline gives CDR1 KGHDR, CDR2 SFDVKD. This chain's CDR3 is CATGGDNSYEQYF. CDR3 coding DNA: TGTGCCACCGGCGGGGACAACTCCTACGAGCAGTACTTC.

The CDR3 nucleotides are TGTGCCAGCAGTTTATATCACAGCGCCTACGAGCAGTACTTC. Its protein is CASSLYHSAYEQYF. The chain combines TRBV28 with TRBJ2-7; no clear D. The CDR3 has 14 amino acids. Germline CDR1 and CDR2: MDHEN and SYDVKM. Trimming took 1 base from V and 2 from J, leaving 9 bases between them.

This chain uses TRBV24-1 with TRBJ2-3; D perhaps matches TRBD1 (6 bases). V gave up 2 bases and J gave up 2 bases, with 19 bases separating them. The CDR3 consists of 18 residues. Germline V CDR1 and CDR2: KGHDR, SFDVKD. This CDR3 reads CATSDSQGGPLPTDTQYF. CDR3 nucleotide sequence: TGTGCCACCAGTGATTCCCAAGGGGGACCCCTTCCCACAGATACGCAGTATTTT.

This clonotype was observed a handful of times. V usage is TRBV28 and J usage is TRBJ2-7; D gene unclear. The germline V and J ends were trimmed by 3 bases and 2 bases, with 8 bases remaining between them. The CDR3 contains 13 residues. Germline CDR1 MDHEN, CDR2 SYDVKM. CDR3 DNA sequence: TGTGCCAGCAGTTTCTCTTTGGCCTACGAGCAGTACTTC. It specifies CASSFSLAYEQYF.

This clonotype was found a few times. CDR3 nucleotides: TGCGCCAGCGAGACCGGGACAGGGGGTTTCGGATCCTACGAGCAGTACTTC. Translating gives CASETGTGGFGSYEQYF. The rearrangement links TRBV5-1 to TRBJ2-7, with 11 bases fitting TRBD1. There are 17 residues in the CDR3. Looked up from germline, CDR1 is SGHRS and CDR2 is YFSETQ. J gave up 1 base and V 7 bases, and 13 bases lay outside the gene matches.

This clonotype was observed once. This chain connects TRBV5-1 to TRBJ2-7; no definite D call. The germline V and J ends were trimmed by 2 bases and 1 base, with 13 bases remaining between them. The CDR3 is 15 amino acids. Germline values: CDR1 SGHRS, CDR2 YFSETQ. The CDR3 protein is CASSFLWANSYEQYF. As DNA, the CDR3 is TGCGCCAGCAGCTTTTTGTGGGCAAATTCCTACGAGCAGTACTTC. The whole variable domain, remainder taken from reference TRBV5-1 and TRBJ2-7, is KAGVTQTPRYLIKTRGQQVTLSCSPISGHRSVSWYQQTPGQGLQFLFEYFSETQRNKGNFPGRFSGRQFSNSRSEMNVSTLELGDSALYLCASSFLWANSYEQYFGPGTRLTVT.

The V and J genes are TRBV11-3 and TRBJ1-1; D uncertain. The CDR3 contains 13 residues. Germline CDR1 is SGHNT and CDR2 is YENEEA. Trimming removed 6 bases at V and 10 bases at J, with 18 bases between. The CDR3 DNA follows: TGTGCCAGCAGGAACGACGCGGGCAAAGGAGCTTTCTTT. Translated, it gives CASRNDAGKGAFF. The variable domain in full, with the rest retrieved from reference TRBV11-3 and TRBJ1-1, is EAGVVQSPRYKIIEKKQPVAFWCNPISGHNTLYWYLQNLGQGPELLIRYENEEAVDDSQLPKDRFSAERLKGVDSTLKIQPAELGDSAVYLCASRNDAGKGAFFGQGTRLTVV.

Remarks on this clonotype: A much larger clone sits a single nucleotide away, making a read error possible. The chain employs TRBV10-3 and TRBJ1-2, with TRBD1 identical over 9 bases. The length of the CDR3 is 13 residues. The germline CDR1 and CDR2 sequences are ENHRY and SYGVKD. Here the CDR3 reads CGISEGQGYGYTF. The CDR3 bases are TGTGGCATCAGTGAGGGACAGGGCTATGGCTACACCTTC.

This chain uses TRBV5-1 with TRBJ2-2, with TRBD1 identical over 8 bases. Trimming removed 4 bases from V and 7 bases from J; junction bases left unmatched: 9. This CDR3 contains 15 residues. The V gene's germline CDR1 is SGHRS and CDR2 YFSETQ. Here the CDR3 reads CASSPRTGLDGELFF. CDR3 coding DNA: TGCGCCAGCAGCCCAAGGACAGGGCTGGACGGGGAGCTGTTTTTT.

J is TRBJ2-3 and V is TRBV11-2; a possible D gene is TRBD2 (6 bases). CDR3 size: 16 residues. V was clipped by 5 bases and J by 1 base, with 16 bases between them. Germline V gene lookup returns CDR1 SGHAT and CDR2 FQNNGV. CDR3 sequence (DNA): TGTGCCAGCAGCACGACCTCCTCGGGGGGCACAGATACGCAGTATTTT. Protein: CASSTTSSGGTDTQYF.

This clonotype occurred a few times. CDR3 in DNA: TGCAGCGTTACACAGGGCAATCAGCCCCAGCATTTT. The encoded protein is CSVTQGNQPQHF. The chain couples TRBV29-1 to TRBJ1-5, with TRBD1 as a possible D gene (5 bases). The ends were cut back, 5 bases at V and 2 bases at J, with 7 bases in the middle. CDR3 length: 12 amino acids. CDR1 SQVTM and CDR2 ANQGSEA come from the germline V gene.

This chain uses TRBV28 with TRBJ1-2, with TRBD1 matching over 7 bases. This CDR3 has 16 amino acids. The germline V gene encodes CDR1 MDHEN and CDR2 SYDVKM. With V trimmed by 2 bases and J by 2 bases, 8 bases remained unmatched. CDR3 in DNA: TGTGCCAGCAGTTTACTTTCCAGGGGGGGGAACTATGGCTACACCTTC. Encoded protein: CASSLLSRGGNYGYTF.

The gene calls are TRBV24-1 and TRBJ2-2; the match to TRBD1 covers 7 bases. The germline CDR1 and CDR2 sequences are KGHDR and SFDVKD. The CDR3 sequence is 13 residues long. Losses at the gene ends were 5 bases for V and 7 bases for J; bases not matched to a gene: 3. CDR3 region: CATSVGGNGELFF. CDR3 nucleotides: TGTGCCACCAGTGTAGGGGGCAACGGGGAGCTGTTTTTT.

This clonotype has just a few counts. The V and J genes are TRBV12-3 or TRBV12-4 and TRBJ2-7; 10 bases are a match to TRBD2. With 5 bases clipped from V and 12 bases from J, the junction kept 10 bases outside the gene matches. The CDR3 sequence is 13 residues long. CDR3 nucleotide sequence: TGTGCCAGCAGTCTACTGCTAACTAGCGGGGCGTACTTC. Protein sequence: CASSLLLTSGAYF.

CDR3: CASSLGPTGTLYGYTF. CDR3 nucleotide sequence: TGCGCCAGCAGCTTGGGACCTACCGGGACATTATATGGCTACACCTTC. This chain connects TRBV5-1 to TRBJ1-2; possibly TRBD1 for D (6 bases). V lost 0 bases and J lost 5, with 17 bases in between. The length of the CDR3 is 16 residues. Germline CDR1 SGHRS, CDR2 YFSETQ.

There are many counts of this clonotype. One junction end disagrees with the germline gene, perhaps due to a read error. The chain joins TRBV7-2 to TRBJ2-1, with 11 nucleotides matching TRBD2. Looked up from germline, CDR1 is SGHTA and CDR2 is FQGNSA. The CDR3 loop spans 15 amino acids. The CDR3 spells CASSLVAGGPNEQFF. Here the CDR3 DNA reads TGCGCCAGCAGCTTGGTAGCGGGAGGGCCAAATGAGCAGTTCTTC.

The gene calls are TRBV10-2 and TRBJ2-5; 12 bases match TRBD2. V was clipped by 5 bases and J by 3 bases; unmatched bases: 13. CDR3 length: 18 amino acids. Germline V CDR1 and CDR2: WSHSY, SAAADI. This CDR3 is CASSPLNPTSGGEETQYF. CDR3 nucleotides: TGCGCCAGCAGTCCCTTGAATCCGACTAGCGGGGGTGAAGAGACCCAGTACTTC.

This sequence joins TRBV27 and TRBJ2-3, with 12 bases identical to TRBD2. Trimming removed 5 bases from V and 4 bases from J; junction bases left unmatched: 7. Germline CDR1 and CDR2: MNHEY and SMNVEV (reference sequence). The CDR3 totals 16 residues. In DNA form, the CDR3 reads TGTGCCAGCAGTAAGCGGACTAGCGGGAAATCAGATACGCAGTATTTT. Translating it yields CASSKRTSGKSDTQYF.

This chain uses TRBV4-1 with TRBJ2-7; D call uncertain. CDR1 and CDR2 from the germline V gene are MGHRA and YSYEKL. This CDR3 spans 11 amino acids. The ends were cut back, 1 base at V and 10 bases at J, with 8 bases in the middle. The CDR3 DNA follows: TGCGCCAGCAGCCAAGGTCAGGCTCAGTACTTC. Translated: CASSQGQAQYF.

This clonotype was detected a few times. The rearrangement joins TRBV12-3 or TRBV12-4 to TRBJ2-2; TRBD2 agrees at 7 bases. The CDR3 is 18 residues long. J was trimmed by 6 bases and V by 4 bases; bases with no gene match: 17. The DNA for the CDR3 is TGTGCCAGCAGTTCCGGCGGGGGAGCGACCTTGATAGCCGGGGAGCTGTTTTTT. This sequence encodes CASSSGGGATLIAGELFF.

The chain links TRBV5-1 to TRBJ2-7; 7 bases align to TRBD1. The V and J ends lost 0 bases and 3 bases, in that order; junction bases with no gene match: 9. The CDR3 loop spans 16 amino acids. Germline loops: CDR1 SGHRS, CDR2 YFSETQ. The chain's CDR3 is CASSLASGTANYEQYF. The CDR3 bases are TGCGCCAGCAGCTTGGCCTCCGGGACAGCTAACTACGAGCAGTACTTC.

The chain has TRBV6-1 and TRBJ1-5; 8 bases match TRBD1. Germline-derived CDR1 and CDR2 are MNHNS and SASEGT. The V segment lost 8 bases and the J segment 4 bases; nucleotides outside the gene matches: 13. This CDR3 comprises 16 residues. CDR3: CASRTLTGDPNQPQHF. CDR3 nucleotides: TGTGCCAGCCGAACACTGACAGGGGACCCGAATCAGCCCCAGCATTTT.